This T cell receptor (beta chain) was identified in a study of CD8+ T cells in alopecia areata. Study findings and constraints: The study found higher clonality in lesional than normal scalp, especially in alopecia totalis/universalis.

Lesional scalp tissue (obtained by punch biopsy) and peripheral blood were collected from alopecia areata patients. Isolation of CD4+ and CD8+ T cells from PBMCs was achieved by sorting. The ends were cut back, 2 bases at V and 7 bases at J, with 11 bases in the middle. CDR1 is MDHEN, CDR2 SYDVKM, per germline. The CDR3 runs 14 residues. cDNA reverse transcribed from extracted RNA served as the sequencing template. TCRdb's copy holds only in-frame clones and misses some; the assay was immunoSEQ multiplex PCR. The sample holds 23,000 or so clones; around 53% are singletons and the top ten take approximately 29%. Regarding this clone: The antigen remains unidentified.

The sequenced sample consisted of NKG2D-high CD8+ T cells sorted from blood. The TCR comes from a human donor with alopecia areata. V usage is TRBV28 and J usage is TRBJ1-4, with unresolved D. CDR3 coding DNA: TGTGCCAGCAGTTTACGCCAAGGAGGTGAAAAACTGTTTTTT. Translation: CASSLRQGGEKLFF.